The clone carrying this T cell receptor beta chain was recorded only once. This CDR3 is 13 amino acids long. Germline CDR1 and CDR2: MNHEY and SVGAGI. Trimming took 8 bases from V and 6 from J, leaving 13 bases between them. The data were obtained in a study of blood T cell repertoires in COVID-19. Across the whole study: From the United States, Italy and Spain came samples of acute and convalescent COVID-19. PBMCs, B-cell-depleted T cells, or T cells provided the cDNA or gDNA that made up the material.

In the source study's methods: Counts of nucleated cells, estimated from reference gene primer amplification, were obtained. The protocol was immunoSEQ multiplex PCR, while the TCRdb copy is restricted to in-frame clones and leaves out a portion. For V, J and clone size, that table is used; D and trimming come from the DNA. The sample includes approximately 300,000 clones, 70% to 90% of them seen just once. Sequenced input: peripheral blood. V is TRBV6-5 and J is TRBJ2-2; D not resolved. The sequence was obtained from a man aged 18 to 29 who had recovered from COVID-19. CDR3 nucleotides: TGTGCCAGCGGCCTGTTGTCGTCCGGGGAGCTGTTTTTT. Encoded protein: CASGLLSSGELFF.